These T cell receptor beta chains were read from a single sample in a study of PD-L1 blockade in urothelial cancer. The repertoire was sequenced with immunoSEQ multiplex PCR; TCRdb's copy has only in-frame clones and lacks some. This sample has around 25,000 clones, with roughly nine tenths found just once. The sequencing here drew on PBMCs, taken around atezolizumab (anti-PD-L1) treatment. All receptors come from a man aged 50-60 years with urothelial cancer. The conserved cysteine and the conserved F or W are not part of the CDR3 here. Fields, in order: V gene, J gene, CDR3 protein.

V gene: TRBV11-3; J gene: TRBJ2-3; CDR3 protein: ASSSRVTDTQY
V gene: TRBV6-1; J gene: TRBJ2-1; CDR3 protein: ASSEVSGGYNEQF
V gene: TRBV6-1; J gene: TRBJ1-1; CDR3 protein: ASSAGGYLNTEAF
V gene: TRBV27; J gene: TRBJ1-6; CDR3 protein: ASSLSDSGNSPLH
V gene: TRBV14; J gene: TRBJ2-1; CDR3 protein: ASSRGLAGGIPEF
V gene: TRBV18; J gene: TRBJ1-6; CDR3 protein: ASSNPNSPLH
V gene: TRBV29-1; J gene: TRBJ2-2; CDR3 protein: SVELTGGFGTGELF
V gene: TRBV5-6; J gene: TRBJ2-1; CDR3 protein: ASSLESSYNEQF
V gene: TRBV28; J gene: TRBJ2-7; CDR3 protein: ASSPPGLVYEQY
V gene: TRBV28; J gene: TRBJ2-7; CDR3 protein: ASTLGGTGPYEQY
V gene: TRBV28; J gene: TRBJ2-7; CDR3 protein: ASSLVGQYVRVQY
V gene: TRBV19; J gene: TRBJ2-1; CDR3 protein: ASGRIIEQF
V gene: TRBV10-3; J gene: TRBJ2-7; CDR3 protein: AISESQGSGTYEQY
V gene: TRBV9; J gene: TRBJ2-7; CDR3 protein: ASSAVRTSGYYEQY